This section outlines one T cell receptor (beta chain) sequence together with its context. Its antigen remains unknown. This specimen comes from a study of cytomegalovirus exposure and HLA in healthy donors. Study-level results: A missense variant in DCLRE1C was later tied to TCR beta V- and J-gene trimming.

This PCR relied on a set of 60 Vbeta primers and 13 Jbeta primers. Generated by immunoSEQ multiplex PCR, the TCRdb table keeps only in-frame clones and is missing some. In the table there are some 150,000 clones, 75% to 90% of which are singletons. This sequence was found in a woman aged 45-65 years in good health and CMV-seropositive. Source material: PBMCs.

The CDR3 loop is CAWSVAGGAGTYPTDTQYF. The CDR3, as DNA: TGTGCCTGGAGTGTAGCGGGGGGGGCAGGGACCTATCCCACAGATACGCAGTATTTT. The chain links TRBV30 to TRBJ2-3, with TRBD2 matching 10 bases. Per the germline V gene, CDR1 is GTSNPN and CDR2 is SVGIG (reference sequence). The CDR3 contains 19 residues. With 0 bases clipped from V and 2 bases from J, the junction kept 14 bases outside the gene matches.